The sequence of this T cell receptor beta chain was determined in a study of cytomegalovirus exposure and HLA in healthy donors. Amplification used 60 Vbeta primers and 13 Jbeta primers. Profiling relied on immunoSEQ multiplex PCR, and the TCRdb table lists in-frame clones only, not all of them. The data show 120,000 or so clones, 80% seen once. Germline V gene lookup returns CDR1 SGHVS and CDR2 FNYEAQ. V lost 5 bases to trimming and J lost 10 bases; unmatched junction nucleotides: 13. CDR3 size: 16 residues. The genes are TRBV7-6 and TRBJ2-1; 11 bases are shared with TRBD1. Input material: PBMCs. This TCR came from a man aged 25-40 years in good health and CMV-seropositive. CDR3 sequence (DNA): TGTGCCAGCAGCGGCGGGACAGGGGGAGCCGGGGGGGAGCAGTTCTTC. Translating gives CASSGGTGGAGGEQFF.